This TCR beta chain originates from a study of siplizumab effects on memory and regulatory T cells. The study, taken as a whole, reports: The apparent diversity of naive T cells exceeded that of memory cells, and naive T cells seemed to make a major contribution to the alloresponse.

Some clones are missing from TCRdb's copy, which holds only in-frame ones; the method was immunoSEQ multiplex PCR. The sample yields around 100,000 clones, around 92% seen once. As regards this clone: Its cognate antigen is unknown.

The V end lost 2 bases, the J end lost 2 bases, and 7 bases lay between the germline ends. CDR3 length equals 13 residues. Germline V gives CDR1 SGHRS, CDR2 YFSETQ. The clonotype originates from a human donor in good health. The V gene is TRBV5-1, the J gene TRBJ1-2; a weak D match, TRBD1 (5 bases). Material for sequencing was Tregs sorted from blood. Here the CDR3 reads CASSFRDNYGYTF. Written as DNA, the CDR3 is TGCGCCAGCAGCTTCCGGGACAACTATGGCTACACCTTC.